Each of the 8 T cell receptor beta chains below was sequenced from the same sample in a study of T cell changes during pregnancy in multiple sclerosis. Assay used: immunoSEQ multiplex PCR; TCRdb lists only in-frame clones, some missing. Among tens of thousands of clones listed, 85% to 95% were seen once. This sample comprised peripheral blood, obtained in the third trimester of pregnancy. The receptors were gathered from a female donor in good health, enrolled as a control in a pregnancy study.

The rearrangement joins TRBV11-3 to TRBJ2-7; TRBD2 matches 12 bases. Germline CDR1 SGHNT, CDR2 YENEEA. Unmatched junction bases numbered 7, after V lost 5 bases and J lost 5 bases. The CDR3 covers 15 residues. This CDR3 is CASSHRLAGADEQYF. The CDR3 DNA sequence: TGTGCCAGCAGCCACCGACTAGCGGGAGCCGACGAGCAGTACTTC.

The V call is TRBV5-1, the J call TRBJ2-7; D unresolved. The CDR3 totals 15 residues. Germline CDR1 is SGHRS and CDR2 is YFSETQ. The germline V and J ends were trimmed by 0 bases and 2 bases, with 12 bases remaining between them. The CDR3 sequence is CASSLGQSGTYEQYF. The CDR3 coding sequence is TGCGCCAGCAGCTTGGGCCAATCAGGTACCTACGAGCAGTACTTC.

V gene TRBV27 combines with J gene TRBJ2-5, with TRBD2 matching 13 bases. CDR3 length: 15 residues. V dropped 6 bases and J dropped 5; count of bases not matched to a gene: 6. Germline loops: CDR1 MNHEY, CDR2 SMNVEV (reference sequence). CDR3 loop: CASRVLAGGPETQYF. In DNA form, the CDR3 reads TGTGCCAGCAGAGTACTAGCGGGGGGGCCTGAGACCCAGTACTTC.

The V and J genes are TRBV9 and TRBJ2-3; D might be TRBD1 (6 bases). The CDR3 runs to 15 residues. With 4 bases removed from V and 2 bases from J, the gap between germline ends came to 14 bases. From germline, CDR1 is SGDLS and CDR2 YYNGEE. CDR3 coding DNA: TGTGCCAGCAGCCAGGGGTCGGGGCACACAGATACGCAGTATTTT. Amino acid sequence: CASSQGSGHTDTQYF. Full variable domain (outside the CDR3, taken from reference TRBV9 and TRBJ2-3): DSGVTQTPKHLITATGQRVTLRCSPRSGDLSVYWYQQSLDQGLQFLIQYYNGEERAKGNILERFSAQQFPDLHSELNLSSLELGDSALYFCASSQGSGHTDTQYFGPGTRLTVL.

The chain's CDR3 is CASSYLGHLNEQFF. Written as DNA, the CDR3 is TGTGCCAGCAGCTACCTAGGACACTTGAATGAGCAGTTCTTC. The chain has TRBV5-6 and TRBJ2-1, with D possibly being TRBD1 (5 bases). The CDR3 extends over 14 amino acids. V lost 3 bases, J lost 7 bases, and 14 bases lay in between. The germline CDR1 and CDR2 sequences are SGHDT and YYEEEE.

The gene calls are TRBV18 and TRBJ2-7; 7 nucleotides line up with TRBD1. After removal of 2 bases from V and 3 bases from J, the junction contained 1 base not matched to a gene. The CDR3 totals 13 residues. The germline V gene encodes CDR1 KGHSH and CDR2 LQKENI. DNA for the CDR3: TGTGCCAGCTCACCAGACAGGGACTACGAGCAGTACTTC. Translation: CASSPDRDYEQYF.

This rearrangement joins TRBV4-2 to TRBJ1-5; 9 bases are a match to TRBD1. The CDR3 consists of 17 residues. J was trimmed by 6 bases and V by 3 bases; bases with no gene match: 12. Germline CDR1 LGHNA, CDR2 YNFKEQ. Here the CDR3 DNA reads TGTGCCAGCAGCCAGGGGGGGGGACAGGGCTTTAGTCAGCCCCAGCATTTT. This codes for CASSQGGGQGFSQPQHF.

J is TRBJ2-7 and V is TRBV12-5, with D tentatively TRBD2 (5 bases). This CDR3 has 14 amino acids. Trimming cost V 5 bases and J 4 bases, with 15 bases left between them. Per germline, CDR1 LGHNT and CDR2 FRNRAP. The CDR3 nucleotides read TGTGCTAGTGGTGCCCAACTAGGAAGTTACGAGCAGTACTTC. This gives the protein CASGAQLGSYEQYF.